A single sample is the source of the 9 T cell receptor beta chains below, sequenced in a study of T-cell reconstitution after alpha-beta-depleted transplantation in children. Unique molecular identifiers were built into the TCRbeta library. TCRdb fed the PCR reads into MiXCR, producing one record per CDR3 protein. The repertoire consists of about 500,000 distinct CDR3 sequences, with about 33% occurring once and the leading ten covering approximately 2.3%. The sample here was PBMCs from the stem cell graft donor, taken from the stem cell graft. These receptors originate from a human donor who donated a stem cell graft to a child with aplastic anemia.

V is TRBV15 and J is TRBJ1-5; D uncertain. Germline V gene data show CDR1 as LNHNV and CDR2 as YYDKDF (reference sequence). The CDR3 runs to 17 residues. V lost 0 bases, J lost 0 bases, and 12 bases lay in between. The CDR3 sequence is CATSRDLSVISNQPQHF. DNA of the CDR3: TGTGCCACCAGCAGAGATCTCTCAGTGATTAGCAATCAGCCCCAGCATTTT. The full variable domain, with the rest looked up from reference TRBV15 and TRBJ1-5, is DAMVIQNPRYQVTQFGKPVTLSCSQTLNHNVMYWYQQKSSQAPKLLFHYYDKDFNNEADTPDNFQSRRPNTSFCFLDIRSPGLGDTAMYLCATSRDLSVISNQPQHFGDGTRLSIL.

The chain couples TRBV7-2 to TRBJ2-3; unclear D gene. Trimming cost V 1 base and J 2 bases, with 4 bases left between them. CDR3 length: 13 residues. Germline loops: CDR1 SGHTA, CDR2 FQGNSA. The CDR3 is CASSLGFTDTQYF. CDR3 in DNA: TGTGCCAGCAGCTTAGGCTTCACAGATACGCAGTATTTT.

This clonotype was picked up a small number of times. The V and J genes are TRBV15 and TRBJ1-1; D gene unclear. Germline CDR1 reads LNHNV; CDR2 reads YYDKDF (reference sequence). The CDR3 length is 15 residues. Trimming left V 2 bases short and J 2 bases short, with 12 bases between. CDR3 in amino acids: CATSRRALANTEAFF. CDR3 sequence (DNA): TGTGCCACCAGCAGACGCGCCCTCGCAAACACTGAAGCTTTCTTT.

The chain carries TRBV20-1 and TRBJ2-7, with TRBD1 identical over 9 bases. The V segment lost 6 bases and the J segment 3 bases; nucleotides outside the gene matches: 6. Germline V gives CDR1 DFQATT, CDR2 SNEGSKA (reference sequence). This CDR3 is built from 13 residues. The CDR3 loop is CSAGTGSGYEQYV. The CDR3 DNA reads as TGCAGTGCGGGGACAGGGAGCGGCTACGAGCAGTACGTC.

The chain links TRBV5-6 to TRBJ2-7; possible D gene TRBD2, 6 bases. V dropped 1 base and J dropped 4 bases, with 12 bases sitting between them. CDR1 and CDR2 from the germline V gene are SGHDT and YYEEEE. This CDR3 region has 14 residues. This CDR3 reads CASSLKFGRYEQYV. CDR3 DNA: TGTGCCAGCAGCTTGAAATTCGGGAGATACGAGCAGTACGTC.

This clonotype was detected only a few times. V usage is TRBV7-2 and J usage is TRBJ1-6, with D possibly TRBD1 on 6 matching bases. In germline, CDR1 is SGHTA, CDR2 FQGNSA. The CDR3 is 16 residues long. Trimming stripped 2 bases from V and 2 bases from J, with 10 bases between. Here the CDR3 DNA reads TGTGCCAGCAGCTTACAAGGGGGGACCTATAATTCACCCCTCCACTTT. Protein: CASSLQGGTYNSPLHF.

This chain links TRBV20-1 with TRBJ1-2, with D unresolved. This CDR3 spans 14 amino acids. V gave up 5 bases and J gave up 6 bases, with 19 bases separating them. CDR1 is DFQATT and CDR2 is SNEGSKA in the germline V gene (reference sequence). The CDR3 DNA reads TGCAGTGCTCCCGGTTCGACCGGGTTTAATGGCTACACCTTC. This sequence encodes CSAPGSTGFNGYTF.

V is TRBV12-3 or TRBV12-4 and J is TRBJ1-1; 8 bases fit TRBD1. The CDR3 covers 14 residues. V shed 5 bases, J shed 7 bases, and the junction held 9 bases outside the gene matches. The CDR3, as DNA: TGTGCCAGCAGTATCGGGACAGGTCGGATTGAAGCTTTCTTT. Protein product: CASSIGTGRIEAFF.

J is TRBJ1-4 and V is TRBV6-2 or TRBV6-3, with TRBD1 matching 7 bases. Unmatched junction bases numbered 8, after V lost 3 bases and J lost 16 bases. The CDR3 runs 12 residues. Germline V gene data show CDR1 as MNHEY and CDR2 as SVGEGT. The CDR3 coding sequence is TGTGCCAGCAGTTATTTCGGACAGGCGGCGTTTTTT. This encodes CASSYFGQAAFF.